Each of the 16 T cell receptor beta chains below was sequenced from the same sample in a study of blood T cell repertoires in COVID-19. Clones were sequenced by immunoSEQ multiplex PCR, and TCRdb holds only the in-frame ones, with some missing. The sample holds under 45,000 clones, about 81% seen once. Sequencing was carried out using peripheral blood. Receptors were obtained from a human donor in a cohort sampled during active COVID-19.

The chain is built from TRBV7-2 and TRBJ1-1; D may be TRBD1 (6 bases). The germline V gene encodes CDR1 SGHTA and CDR2 FQGNSA. The CDR3 totals 12 residues. The V and J ends lost 0 bases and 11 bases respectively, with 10 bases between them. The CDR3 DNA is TGTGCCAGCAGCTTAGCCGGGACACGGGCTTTCTTT. Amino acid sequence: CASSLAGTRAFF. Supplemented by reference TRBV7-2 and TRBJ1-1, the full variable domain reads GAGVSQSPSNKVTEKGKDVELRCDPISGHTALYWYRQSLGQGLEFLIYFQGNSAPDKSGLPSDRFSAERTGGSVSTLTIQRTQQEDSAVYLCASSLAGTRAFFGQGTRLTVV.

The chain links TRBV4-1 to TRBJ2-6, with D maybe TRBD1 (5 bases). V was pared by 1 base and J by 1 base, with 5 bases between. This CDR3 has 15 amino acids. The V gene's germline CDR1 is MGHRA and CDR2 YSYEKL. CDR3 residues: CASSQGQSGANVLTF. The CDR3 DNA reads as TGCGCCAGCAGCCAAGGACAGTCTGGGGCCAACGTCCTGACTTTC.

The chain is built from TRBV5-4 and TRBJ2-7, with 10 bases aligning to TRBD1. V trimming: 3 bases; J trimming: 4 bases; junction bases outside the gene matches: 1. Germline V gene data show CDR1 as SGHNT and CDR2 as YYREEE (reference sequence). The CDR3 extends over 13 amino acids. The CDR3 protein is CASSSGQGYEQYV. CDR3 DNA: TGTGCCAGCAGCTCGGGACAGGGGTACGAGCAGTACGTC.

This chain joins TRBV6-5 and TRBJ1-2; possible D gene TRBD1, 6 bases. The CDR3 consists of 15 residues. Germline CDR1 is MNHEY and CDR2 is SVGAGI. The ends were cut back, 5 bases at V and 5 bases at J, with 18 bases in the middle. The CDR3 DNA sequence: TGTGCCAGCAGTCCCGGAACCGGGACACCTTATGGCTACACCTTC. Its protein is CASSPGTGTPYGYTF.

The gene calls are TRBV6-4 and TRBJ2-6; D is unclear. V shed 2 bases and J shed 0 bases, with 5 bases lying between them. Per germline, CDR1 MRHNA and CDR2 SNTAGT. CDR3 size: 15 residues. CDR3 sequence reads: CASSDPYSGANVLTF. Written as DNA, the CDR3 is TGTGCCAGCAGTGACCCGTACTCTGGGGCCAACGTCCTGACTTTC.

This clone was seen once. V and J are TRBV28 and TRBJ1-2; D may be TRBD1 (5 bases). The CDR3 length is 15 residues. Germline CDR1 and CDR2: MDHEN and SYDVKM. Trimming left V 5 bases short and J 4 bases short, with 17 bases between. As DNA, the CDR3 is TGTGCCAGCAGTGTCCCCCGGGCAGGGCGCTATGGCTACACCTTC. Translating gives CASSVPRAGRYGYTF.

This chain uses TRBV5-1 with TRBJ1-5; D is undetermined. Germline V gene lookup returns CDR1 SGHRS and CDR2 YFSETQ. This CDR3 has 15 residues. V gave up 5 bases and J gave up 0 bases, with 12 bases separating them. For the CDR3, the DNA is TGCGCCAGCAGTTTAGACGGGAATAGCAATCAGCCCCAGCATTTT. Translated: CASSLDGNSNQPQHF.

As for this clone: The junction does not match germline at one end; this may be a read error. The CDR3 loop is CSASGTGWNTETFF. CDR3 bases: TGCAGTGCTAGTGGCACAGGGTGGAACACTGAAACTTTCTTT. The chain has TRBV20-1 and TRBJ1-1; D might be TRBD1 (6 bases). Germline CDR1 is DFQATT and CDR2 is SNEGSKA (reference sequence). This CDR3 is built from 14 residues.

The rearrangement uses TRBV7-9 and TRBJ2-3; 11 nucleotides match TRBD1. This CDR3 is 16 amino acids long. Germline-derived CDR1 and CDR2 are SEHNR and FQNEAQ (reference sequence). The junction had 9 bases not matched to a gene; V was cut back by 5 bases and J by 5 bases. This chain's CDR3 is CASSPFGQGARDTQYF. The CDR3 DNA is TGTGCCAGCAGCCCCTTCGGACAGGGGGCTAGAGATACGCAGTATTTT.

V gene TRBV4-2 combines with J gene TRBJ2-1; 10 bases agree with TRBD2. Germline V gene data show CDR1 as LGHNA and CDR2 as YNFKEQ. This CDR3 spans 16 amino acids. V gave up 1 base and J gave up 6 bases; unmatched junction bases: 6. CDR3 region: CASSQGSGGPLNEQFF. As DNA, the CDR3 is TGTGCCAGCAGCCAAGGTAGCGGGGGGCCGCTCAATGAGCAGTTCTTC.

The V gene is TRBV2, the J gene TRBJ1-1; no clear D gene. The germline V gene encodes CDR1 SNHLY and CDR2 FYNNEI. The ends were cut back, 1 base at V and 1 base at J, with 4 bases in the middle. The CDR3 covers 13 residues. In DNA form, the CDR3 reads TGTGCCAGCAGTGAAGAAGCGAACACTGAAGCTTTCTTT. Its translation is CASSEEANTEAFF.

The table lists this clone with a count of one. The chain carries TRBV7-2 and TRBJ2-7; possibly TRBD1 for D (7 bases). The CDR3 sequence is 15 residues long. Germline CDR1 and CDR2: SGHTA and FQGNSA. V gave up 1 base and J gave up 5 bases, with 15 bases separating them. The CDR3 coding sequence is TGTGCCAGCAGCTTAGTCAGGGGGGTCGGAGACGAGCAGTACTTC. Protein sequence: CASSLVRGVGDEQYF.

The V gene is TRBV10-3, the J gene TRBJ2-3, with D unresolved. Germline lookup yields CDR1 ENHRY and CDR2 SYGVKD. The V end lost 3 bases, the J end lost 4 bases, and 11 bases lay between the germline ends. There are 14 residues in the CDR3. The CDR3 sequence is CAISDGSRADTQYF. CDR3 nucleotides: TGTGCCATCAGTGATGGCTCACGGGCAGATACGCAGTATTTT.

J is TRBJ2-3 and V is TRBV6-5; no clear D gene. The CDR3 sequence is 12 residues long. V was clipped by 7 bases and J by 3 bases, with 8 bases between them. The germline V gene encodes CDR1 MNHEY and CDR2 SVGAGI. The CDR3 region has the DNA TGTGCCAGCACCTCCGGTACAGATACGCAGTATTTT. Translated: CASTSGTDTQYF.

The chain recombines TRBV5-4 with TRBJ2-1, with 9 bases that match TRBD2. The CDR3 spans 15 residues. The junction had 6 bases not matched to a gene; V was cut back by 5 bases and J by 3 bases. Germline values: CDR1 SGHNT, CDR2 YYREEE (reference sequence). In nucleotides, the CDR3 is TGTGCCAGCAGGGGGCGGGGGGGCCGCTACAATGAGCAGTTCTTC. It yields the protein CASRGRGGRYNEQFF.

This chain's CDR3 is CASSGGAGNEQFF. The CDR3 region has the DNA TGTGCCAGCAGCGGGGGGGCAGGCAATGAGCAGTTCTTC. This rearrangement joins TRBV12-3 or TRBV12-4 to TRBJ2-1; TRBD2 aligns across 8 bases. J lost 6 bases, V lost 6 bases, and 4 bases had no gene match. There are 13 residues in the CDR3.